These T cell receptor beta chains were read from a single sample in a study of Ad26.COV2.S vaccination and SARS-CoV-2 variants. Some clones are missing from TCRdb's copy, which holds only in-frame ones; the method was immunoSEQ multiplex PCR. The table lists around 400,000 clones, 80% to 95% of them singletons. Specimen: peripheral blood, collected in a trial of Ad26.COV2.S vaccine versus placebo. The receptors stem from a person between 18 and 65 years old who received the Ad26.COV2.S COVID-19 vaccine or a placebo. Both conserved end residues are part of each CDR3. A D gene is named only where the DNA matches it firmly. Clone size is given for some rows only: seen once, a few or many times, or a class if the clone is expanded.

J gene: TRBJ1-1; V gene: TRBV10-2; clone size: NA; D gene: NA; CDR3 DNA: TGCGCCAGCAAATATTGGGCGGCGGACACTGAAGCTTTCTTT; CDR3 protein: CASKYWAADTEAFF
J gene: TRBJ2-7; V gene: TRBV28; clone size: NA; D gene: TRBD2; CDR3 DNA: TGTGCCAGCACCAAAAGCGGGACCCCCTACGAGCAGTACTTC; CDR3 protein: CASTKSGTPYEQYF
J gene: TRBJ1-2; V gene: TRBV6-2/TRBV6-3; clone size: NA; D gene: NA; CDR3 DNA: TGTGCCAGCAGTAGGGCGAACTATGGCTACACCTTC; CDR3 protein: CASSRANYGYTF
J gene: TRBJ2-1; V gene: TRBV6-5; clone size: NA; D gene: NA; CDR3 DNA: TGTGCCACCGGAAGTCGCGGCGGCTACAATGAGCAGTTCTTC; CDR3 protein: CATGSRGGYNEQFF
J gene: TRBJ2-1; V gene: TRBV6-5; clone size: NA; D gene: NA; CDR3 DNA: TGTGCCAGCCCCCGGGGAACTAGTAATGAGCAGTTCTTC; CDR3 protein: CASPRGTSNEQFF
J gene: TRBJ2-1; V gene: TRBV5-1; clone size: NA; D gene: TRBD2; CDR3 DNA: TGCGCCAGCAGCTTTGGATTGGCGGGAGGGTTCAATGAGCAGTTCTTC; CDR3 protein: CASSFGLAGGFNEQFF
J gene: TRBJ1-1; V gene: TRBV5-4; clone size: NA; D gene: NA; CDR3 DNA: TGTGCCAGCAGCTTCGGGGGGAATGAAGCTTTCTTT; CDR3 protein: CASSFGGNEAFF
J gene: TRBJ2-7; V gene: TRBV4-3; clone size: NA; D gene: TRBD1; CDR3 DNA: TGCGCCAGCAGCCAAGATCGGACAGGTTTCTCCTACGAGCAGTACTTC; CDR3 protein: CASSQDRTGFSYEQYF
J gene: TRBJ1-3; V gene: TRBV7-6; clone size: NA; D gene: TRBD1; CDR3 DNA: TGTGCCAGCAGCCTCTCAGGGGGGCCAGGAAACACCATATATTTT; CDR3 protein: CASSLSGGPGNTIYF
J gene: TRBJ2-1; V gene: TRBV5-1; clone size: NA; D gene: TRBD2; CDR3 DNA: TGCGCCAGCAGCTCCCGGACTAGCGAGTACAATGAGCAGTTCTTC; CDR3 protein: CASSSRTSEYNEQFF
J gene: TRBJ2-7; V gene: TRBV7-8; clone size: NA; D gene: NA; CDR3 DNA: TGTGCCAGCAGCTTAGGATTGTCCTACGAGCAGTACTTC; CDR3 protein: CASSLGLSYEQYF
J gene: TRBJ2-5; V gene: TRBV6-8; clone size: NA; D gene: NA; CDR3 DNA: TGTGCCAACACGCGGGGTCGGCAGCCCCAAGAGACCCAGTACTTC; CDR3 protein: CANTRGRQPQETQYF
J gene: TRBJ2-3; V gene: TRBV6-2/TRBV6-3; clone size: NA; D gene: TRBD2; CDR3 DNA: TGTGCCAGCAGCTGGGGACTAGCAGTAGATACGCAGTATTTT; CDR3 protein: CASSWGLAVDTQYF
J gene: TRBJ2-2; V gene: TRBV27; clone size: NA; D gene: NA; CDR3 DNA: TGTGCCAGCAGTTCGGAGGGGATTAGAACCGGGGAGCTGTTTTTT; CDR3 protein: CASSSEGIRTGELFF
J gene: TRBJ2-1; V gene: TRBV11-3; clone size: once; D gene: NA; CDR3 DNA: TGTGCCAGCAGCTTAGGTCTCGAGTCAGGGCTCTCCTACAATGAGCAGTTCTTC; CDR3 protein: CASSLGLESGLSYNEQFF
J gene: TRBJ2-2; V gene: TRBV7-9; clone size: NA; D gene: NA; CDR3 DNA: TGTGCCAGCAGCTTAGAGAGCGGGAACACCGGGGAGCTGTTTTTT; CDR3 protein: CASSLESGNTGELFF